What follows describes a single T cell receptor beta chain. The source of the sample is a study of technical replicates of blood from a handful of donors. The repertoire was sequenced with immunoSEQ multiplex PCR; TCRdb's copy has only in-frame clones and lacks some. The sample carries about 80,000 clones, 90% to 95% recorded once. This CDR3 comprises 16 residues. The V and J ends lost 0 bases and 0 bases respectively, with 9 bases between them. Germline V lookup: CDR1 SEHNR, CDR2 FQNEAQ (reference sequence). The sequencing sample was made of T cells isolated from PBMCs. The clonotype was recovered from a human donor in good health. V gene TRBV7-9 combines with J gene TRBJ2-1; D unresolved. CDR3 protein: CASSLARVSSYNEQFF. In DNA, the CDR3 is TGTGCCAGCAGCTTAGCACGGGTCAGCTCCTACAATGAGCAGTTCTTC. Based on the CDR3 plus reference TRBV7-9 and TRBJ2-1, the full variable domain is DTGVSQNPRHKITKRGQNVTFRCDPISEHNRLYWYRQTLGQGPEFLTYFQNEAQLEKSRLLSDRFSAERPKGSFSTLEIQRTEQGDSAMYLCASSLARVSSYNEQFFGPGTRLTVL.